The T cell receptor beta chain under discussion was sequenced for a study of naive and memory T cell subsets. The table lists this clonotype with a few counts. V lost 6 bases and J lost 2, with 11 bases in between. This CDR3 region has 13 residues. Both TRBC1 and TRBC2 were covered by a beta constant-region primer of two equimolar oligonucleotides. TCRdb reprocessed the UMI-ligation and nested PCR reads with MiXCR, giving one entry per CDR3 protein. The sample carries around 35,000 distinct CDR3 sequences, less than 15% recorded once. This TCR came from a human donor in good health. The chain carries TRBV12-3 or TRBV12-4 and TRBJ2-7; maybe TRBD1 (6 bases). The sample consisted of effector memory CD4+ T cells from blood. This sample's subset: effector memory, CD45RA- CD27-. The CDR3 DNA reads as TGTGCCAGCAGCCGACAGGCAGCCTACGAGCAGTACTTC. Protein: CASSRQAAYEQYF.